The present TCR beta chain was sequenced within a study of blood T cell repertoires in COVID-19. As for the study in general: Acute-phase and convalescent COVID-19 samples originated in the United States, Italy and Spain.

Seattle cases were enrolled at active infection and followed longitudinally. Per the original methods: From reference gene primer amplification, estimates of nucleated cell counts were derived. Sequenced by immunoSEQ multiplex PCR; TCRdb stores in-frame clones only, minus some. D and trimming were read from the DNA, whereas the V and J calls and clone size are those reported in that table. This table has some 87,000 clones, over 85% appearing once. The CDR3 is 19 residues long. With 1 base removed from V and 0 bases from J, the gap between germline ends came to 21 bases. CDR1 and CDR2 (germline): SGHDN, FVKESK.

Sequenced: peripheral blood. The V gene is TRBV14, the J gene TRBJ1-2, with a weak D call TRBD1 (6 bases). The TCR sequence derives from a human donor with COVID-19, enrolled during active disease. The donor label of this sample is uncertain. In nucleotides, the CDR3 is TGTGCCAGCAGCCAAGGGACTGCCAGGGGTCCTCGAGCTAACTATGGCTACACCTTC. This codes for CASSQGTARGPRANYGYTF.